Following are 13 T cell receptor beta chains from one sample sequenced in a study of cytomegalovirus exposure and HLA in healthy donors. Amplification used 60 Vbeta primers and 13 Jbeta primers. This table comes from immunoSEQ multiplex PCR, and its TCRdb copy is limited to in-frame clones, with some not included. The table lists 90,000 to 95,000 clones, roughly 73% of them singletons. The source material was PBMCs. The receptor set was obtained from a male donor in good health and CMV-seropositive.

This clone appeared a few times. The DNA for the CDR3 is TGTGCCAGCAGCTTAGATCGGAGAGATACGCAGTATTTT. Its protein is CASSLDRRDTQYF. This chain links TRBV7-7 with TRBJ2-3, with D hard to call. V lost 1 base and J lost 5, with 7 bases in between. Per the germline V gene, CDR1 is SSHAT and CDR2 is FNYEAQ (reference sequence). There are 13 residues in the CDR3.

The count of this clone is one. CDR3 DNA sequence: TGCGCCAGCAGGAGGGACAGGGGCCCCAATGAGCAGTTCTTC. Translated: CASRRDRGPNEQFF. The chain carries TRBV10-1 and TRBJ2-1; 10 positions agree with TRBD1. V was clipped by 6 bases and J by 6 bases; unmatched bases: 5. The germline V gene encodes CDR1 WNHNN and CDR2 SYGVQD (reference sequence). There are 14 residues in the CDR3.

The V call is TRBV2, the J call TRBJ2-7; 7 bases are shared with TRBD2. V lost 1 base, J lost 3 bases, and 9 bases stayed unmatched. Looked up from germline, CDR1 is SNHLY and CDR2 is FYNNEI. The length of the CDR3 is 16 residues. The CDR3 coding sequence is TGTGCCAGCAGTGAAGACGAAGCGGGGAATGTCTACGAGCAGTACTTC. Translating it yields CASSEDEAGNVYEQYF.

This chain uses TRBV28 with TRBJ1-1; the D is unclear. The germline V gene encodes CDR1 MDHEN and CDR2 SYDVKM. The CDR3 is 14 residues long. V was cut by 5 bases and J by 4 bases, with 14 bases left in between. CDR3 nucleotide sequence: TGTGCCAGCAGTCCCCCAGCGAGAGGCACTGAAGCTTTCTTT. Translated: CASSPPARGTEAFF.

V usage is TRBV30 and J usage is TRBJ1-6; the match to TRBD1 covers 11 bases. After removal of 0 bases from V and 9 bases from J, the junction contained 4 bases not matched to a gene. The CDR3 length is 15 residues. Germline CDR1 is GTSNPN and CDR2 is SVGIG (reference sequence). The CDR3 here is CAWSVGGQGASPLHF. CDR3 DNA sequence: TGTGCCTGGAGTGTAGGAGGACAGGGGGCTTCACCCCTCCACTTT. Based on the CDR3 plus reference TRBV30 and TRBJ1-6, the full variable domain is SQTIHQWPATLVQPVGSPLSLECTVEGTSNPNLYWYRQAAGRGLQLLFYSVGIGQISSEVPQNLSASRPQDRQFILSSKKLLLSDSGFYLCAWSVGGQGASPLHFGNGTRLTVT.

V usage is TRBV10-3 and J usage is TRBJ2-7, with D possibly matching TRBD2 (9 bases). The V gene's germline CDR1 is ENHRY and CDR2 SYGVKD. The CDR3 length is 18 residues. V lost 6 bases, J lost 3 bases, and 27 bases lay in between. CDR3 sequence reads: CAISPGTGRLAELYEQYV. CDR3 DNA: TGTGCCATCAGCCCCGGGACAGGACGACTAGCGGAGCTCTACGAGCAGTACGTC.

This clone turned up a few times. The chain combines TRBV27 with TRBJ2-7; D perhaps matches TRBD2 (5 bases). The CDR3 consists of 13 residues. With 0 bases removed from V and 6 bases from J, the gap between germline ends came to 9 bases. Germline V gene data show CDR1 as MNHEY and CDR2 as SMNVEV (reference sequence). DNA for the CDR3: TGTGCCAGCAGTTTATCTAGCGCGAGCGAGCAGTACTTC. Protein: CASSLSSASEQYF.

The V call is TRBV18, the J call TRBJ2-7; 7 bases map to TRBD2. Germline trimming cut 6 bases from V and 0 bases from J; bases unmatched to any gene: 8. From germline, CDR1 is KGHSH and CDR2 LQKENI. This CDR3 comprises 15 residues. The CDR3 loop is CASSPSGVSSYEQYF. The CDR3 DNA is TGTGCCAGCTCCCCAAGCGGGGTAAGCTCCTACGAGCAGTACTTC. Full variable domain (missing parts from reference TRBV18 and TRBJ2-7): NAGVMQNPRHLVRRRGQEARLRCSPMKGHSHVYWYRQLPEEGLKFMVYLQKENIIDESGMPKERFSAEFPKEGPSILRIQQVVRGDSAAYFCASSPSGVSSYEQYFGPGTRLTVT.

The DNA for the CDR3 is TGCGCCAGCAGCCCCCCCTCGGACAGCTACAATGAGCAGTTCTTC. Encoded protein: CASSPPSDSYNEQFF. J is TRBJ2-1 and V is TRBV5-1, with D tentatively TRBD1 (6 bases). Per the germline V gene, CDR1 is SGHRS and CDR2 is YFSETQ. CDR3 length: 15 residues. V dropped 4 bases and J dropped 3 bases, with 14 bases sitting between them.

The CDR3 region is CASRGLASPSTDTQYF. CDR3 nucleotides: TGTGCCAGCAGAGGACTAGCGAGCCCTAGCACAGATACGCAGTATTTT. J is TRBJ2-3 and V is TRBV6-6; 9 bases line up with TRBD2. Germline CDR1 and CDR2: MNHNY and SVGAGI (reference sequence). The CDR3 has 16 residues. V lost 6 bases, J lost 0 bases, and 7 bases stayed unmatched.

V and J are TRBV10-2 and TRBJ2-7, with D maybe TRBD1 (5 bases). This CDR3 has 13 residues. V was clipped by 6 bases and J by 0 bases, with 9 bases between them. CDR1 is WSHSY, CDR2 SAAADI, per germline. Here the CDR3 DNA reads TGCGCCAGCAGCACAGGAAGCTCCTACGAGCAGTACTTC. It specifies CASSTGSSYEQYF.

J is TRBJ1-2 and V is TRBV10-3, with TRBD1 matching 7 bases. The CDR3 loop spans 13 amino acids. V lost 2 bases to trimming and J lost 3 bases; unmatched junction nucleotides: 0. Germline V CDR1 and CDR2: ENHRY, SYGVKD. The CDR3 bases are TGTGCCATCAGTGAGGGGACAGACTATGGCTACACCTTC. Residues: CAISEGTDYGYTF.

The chain has TRBV19 and TRBJ2-7, with 9 positions matching TRBD1. Germline values: CDR1 LNHDA, CDR2 SQIVND (reference sequence). This CDR3 spans 14 amino acids. V lost 6 bases, J lost 6 bases, and 9 bases stayed unmatched. Here the CDR3 reads CASSTGQGISEQYF. DNA for the CDR3: TGTGCCAGTAGCACAGGACAGGGGATAAGCGAGCAGTACTTC.